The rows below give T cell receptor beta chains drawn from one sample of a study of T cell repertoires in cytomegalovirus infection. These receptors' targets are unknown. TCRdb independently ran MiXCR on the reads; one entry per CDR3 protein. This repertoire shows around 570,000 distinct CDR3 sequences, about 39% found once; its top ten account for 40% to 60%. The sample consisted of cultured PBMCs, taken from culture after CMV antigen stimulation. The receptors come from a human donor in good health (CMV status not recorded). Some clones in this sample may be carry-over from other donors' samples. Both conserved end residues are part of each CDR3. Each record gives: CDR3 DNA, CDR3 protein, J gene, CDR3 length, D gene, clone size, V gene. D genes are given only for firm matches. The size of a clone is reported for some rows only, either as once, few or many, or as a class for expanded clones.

TGTGCCAGCAAGGACGGAGACTACGAGCAGTACTTC,CASKDGDYEQYF,TRBJ2-7,12,NA,NA,TRBV6-2/TRBV6-3
TGTGCCAGCAGCCCACCGAGGGTAGCGACAAACAATGAGCAGTTCTTC,CASSPPRVATNNEQFF,TRBJ2-1,16,NA,NA,TRBV7-8
TGTGCCAGCAGTTTTAGCCAGTATGGCTACACCTTC,CASSFSQYGYTF,TRBJ1-2,12,NA,NA,TRBV12-3/TRBV12-4
TGTGCCAGCAGCCCATTGGGACCCCTAACGCGCACGAAAGCTTTCTTT,CASSPLGPLTRTKAFF,TRBJ1-1,16,NA,NA,TRBV5-6
TGTGCCAGCAGCCCCGCAGGCCCTAGCGGGGGGATACCCCTTAGCACAGATACGCAGTATTTT,CASSPAGPSGGIPLSTDTQYF,TRBJ2-3,21,TRBD2,NA,TRBV12-3/TRBV12-4
TGTGCCAGTAGTGCGACAGGGCACTACGAGCAGTACTTC,CASSATGHYEQYF,TRBJ2-7,13,TRBD1,NA,TRBV19
TGTGCCAGCAGGGGAGGGGGGAGCCCAGATACGCAGTATTTT,CASRGGGSPDTQYF,TRBJ2-3,14,NA,NA,TRBV2
TGTGCCAGCAGTCGGGACCGAGCAACTAATGAAAAACTGTTTTTT,CASSRDRATNEKLFF,TRBJ1-4,15,NA,few,TRBV28
TGCAGCGTTGAAACTGGGGCTAGCGGGAGAGGGAGTGAGCAGTTCTTC,CSVETGASGRGSEQFF,TRBJ2-1,16,TRBD2,NA,TRBV29-1
TGTGCCAGCAGCCGCCAGGGGGGCTGGGGCGCAGATACGCAGTATTTT,CASSRQGGWGADTQYF,TRBJ2-3,16,NA,NA,TRBV11-2
TGTGCCACCAGTGATCCCCGGGGACAAAATAGCCGGGAGACCCAGTACTTC,CATSDPRGQNSRETQYF,TRBJ2-5,17,NA,NA,TRBV24-1
TGCGCCAGCAGCCAAGATCTGAGGGACAGGGACTATGGCTACACCTTC,CASSQDLRDRDYGYTF,TRBJ1-2,16,TRBD1,NA,TRBV4-1
TGTGCCAGCAGCGCCGGGACAGGGGATTTTCAGCCCCAGCATTTT,CASSAGTGDFQPQHF,TRBJ1-5,15,TRBD1,many,TRBV7-8
TGTGCCAGCAGCTTCAGGACGGAGAACTACGAGCAGTACTTC,CASSFRTENYEQYF,TRBJ2-7,14,NA,many,TRBV7-2
TGCGCCAGCAGCCACTCCTCCGCCGGGGAGACCCAGTACTTC,CASSHSSAGETQYF,TRBJ2-5,14,NA,NA,TRBV4-3
TGTGCCAGCAGTCGACAGGCCGGTCAGCCCCAGCATTTT,CASSRQAGQPQHF,TRBJ1-5,13,NA,NA,TRBV12-3/TRBV12-4
TGTGCCAGCAGCCTGAGGACAGGGAACTACAATGAGCAGTTCTTC,CASSLRTGNYNEQFF,TRBJ2-1,15,TRBD1,NA,TRBV7-8
TGTGCCTGGAGCATTACCGCAGGGGCAGTAGGTACTGAAGCTTTCTTT,CAWSITAGAVGTEAFF,TRBJ1-1,16,NA,NA,TRBV30
TGTGCCAGTAGTATAGGAGGTGGTAGCACAGATACGCAGTATTTT,CASSIGGGSTDTQYF,TRBJ2-3,15,NA,NA,TRBV19
TGTGCCAGCAGCCCCGGCCGGTGCGAGACAACAGATACGCAGTATTTT,CASSPGRCETTDTQYF,TRBJ2-3,16,NA,NA,TRBV7-8
TGTGCCATCAGTGAGGGCAGCGCCGGTGCTTTCTTT,CAISEGSAGAFF,TRBJ1-1,12,NA,NA,TRBV10-3
TGTGCCAGCAGCTTAGGGTGGGATCAGCCCCAGCATTTT,CASSLGWDQPQHF,TRBJ1-5,13,NA,many,TRBV7-2
TGTGCCAGCAGCCGCCTTCTAGCGGCTTACAATGAGCAGTTCTTC,CASSRLLAAYNEQFF,TRBJ2-1,15,TRBD2,few,TRBV11-2
TGTGCCAGCAGCCTAAACAGGGAGGGTCAGCCCCAGCATTTT,CASSLNREGQPQHF,TRBJ1-5,14,NA,once,TRBV7-9
TGTGCCAGCAGTGATTTTCGGGATCAGCCCCAGCATTTT,CASSDFRDQPQHF,TRBJ1-5,13,NA,NA,TRBV2
TGTGCCAGCAGCTCGGGACTGAGCTCCTATAATTCACCCCTCCACTTT,CASSSGLSSYNSPLHF,TRBJ1-6,16,NA,once,TRBV7-6
TGTGCCAGCAGTTACAGAACAGACAGGGGGTTTGGTGAAAAACTGTTTTTT,CASSYRTDRGFGEKLFF,TRBJ1-4,17,TRBD1,NA,TRBV6-5
TGTGCCAGCAGTAAGACAGGAATGAACACTGAAGCTTTCTTT,CASSKTGMNTEAFF,TRBJ1-1,14,NA,NA,TRBV28
TGTGCCAGCAGCCGCGGGAGCAATCAGCCCCAGCATTTT,CASSRGSNQPQHF,TRBJ1-5,13,NA,many,TRBV6-5
TGCAGTGCTAGAGTGGCTAGGAGAAGCACAGATACGCAGTATTTT,CSARVARRSTDTQYF,TRBJ2-3,15,NA,many,TRBV20-1
TGTGCCAGCAGAACCGGGACTAGCGGGGGGGGTGAGCAGTTCTTC,CASRTGTSGGGEQFF,TRBJ2-1,15,TRBD2,NA,TRBV12-3/TRBV12-4
TGTGCCAGCTCACCGGACAGGCAGGGTTCACCCCTCCACTTT,CASSPDRQGSPLHF,TRBJ1-6,14,TRBD1,NA,TRBV18
TGTGCCGCTCCCTCCTGCATAGGCAGGAGTTATAACTATGGCTACACCTTC,CAAPSCIGRSYNYGYTF,TRBJ1-2,17,NA,NA,TRBV15
TGTGCCAGCAGCGCAGCGGACAGTTTCACCTCTGGGGCCAACGTCCTGACTTTC,CASSAADSFTSGANVLTF,TRBJ2-6,18,NA,many,TRBV7-8
TGCAGTGCTAGAGCGAGACTCGAGCAGTACTTC,CSARARLEQYF,TRBJ2-7,11,NA,NA,TRBV20-1
TGTGCCAGCAGCCCGGACGAAGATAGCTCCTACAATGAGCAGTTCTTC,CASSPDEDSSYNEQFF,TRBJ2-1,16,NA,NA,TRBV7-7
TGTGCCAGCAGCCGAGCCGGGGGGGCTCGGACTGAAGCTTTCTTT,CASSRAGGARTEAFF,TRBJ1-1,15,NA,NA,TRBV3-1
TGTGCCAGCAGTTTAGGGGACAAATCGCCGTCCTTC,CASSLGDKSPSF,TRBJ2-5,12,NA,NA,TRBV28
TGTGCCAGCAGTGGTGACAGGGACGGTCAGCCCCAGCATTTT,CASSGDRDGQPQHF,TRBJ1-5,14,TRBD1,NA,TRBV12-3/TRBV12-4
TGTGCCAGCAGTGATACATACTACGAGCAGTACTTC,CASSDTYYEQYF,TRBJ2-7,12,NA,few,TRBV6-1
TGTGCCAGCAGCACGACAGGGAGGGAGACCCAGTACTTC,CASSTTGRETQYF,TRBJ2-5,13,NA,many,TRBV7-2
TGTGCCAGCAGCCCCTACACCGGGCGACAAGAGACCCAGTACTTC,CASSPYTGRQETQYF,TRBJ2-5,15,NA,few,TRBV7-6
TGCGCCAGCAGCCGCTTACAGAGCTCTGGAAACACCATATATTTT,CASSRLQSSGNTIYF,TRBJ1-3,15,NA,NA,TRBV4-1
TGTGCCAGCAGCTCCGGTGCAGGCGGACTTGGCTACACCTTC,CASSSGAGGLGYTF,TRBJ1-2,14,NA,many,TRBV7-2
TGTGCCAGTGGGCGCACTGTCCTCACAGATACGCAGTATTTT,CASGRTVLTDTQYF,TRBJ2-3,14,NA,few,TRBV2
TGTGCCAGCAGCTTCCTCGTAGGTGAGCAGTTCTTC,CASSFLVGEQFF,TRBJ2-1,12,NA,NA,TRBV7-6